The 20 T cell receptor beta chains below all came from one sample that was sequenced in a study of T cell clonotyping in hematopoietic cell transplantation. The protocol was immunoSEQ multiplex PCR, while the TCRdb copy is restricted to in-frame clones and leaves out a portion. The data show some 30,000 clones, around 80% seen once. Time point reported: recipient sample about 28 days before transplant, after cytoreduction. The specimen comprised peripheral blood mononuclear cells, sampled before stem cell transplant. Receptor source: a woman aged 25 to 39 with chronic myeloid leukemia. Some clones in this sample may be carry-over from other donors' samples.

The chain combines TRBV5-1 with TRBJ2-7; TRBD1 aligns across 10 bases. V dropped 7 bases and J dropped 5; count of bases not matched to a gene: 12. CDR3 length: 15 residues. Germline V lookup: CDR1 SGHRS, CDR2 YFSETQ. The chain's CDR3 is CASGPGQGSYDEQYF. The CDR3 DNA sequence: TGCGCCAGCGGACCGGGACAGGGGTCTTATGACGAGCAGTACTTC.

The chain couples TRBV4-3 to TRBJ2-7, with D possibly TRBD1 on 5 matching bases. Germline assignment: CDR1 LGHNA and CDR2 YSLEER. Between the trimmed V and J ends, which lost 4 bases and 6 bases, there was a span of 19 bases. The CDR3 loop spans 15 amino acids. CDR3 residues: CASSPNQGIRGEQYF. DNA of the CDR3: TGCGCCAGCAGCCCAAACCAGGGAATTCGAGGCGAGCAGTACTTC.

The V and J genes are TRBV27 and TRBJ1-2, with TRBD1 identical over 11 bases. Looked up from germline, CDR1 is MNHEY and CDR2 is SMNVEV (reference sequence). V dropped 3 bases and J dropped 5; count of bases not matched to a gene: 11. This CDR3 is built from 17 residues. The CDR3, as DNA: TGTGCCAGCAGTTTCTCGAGGACAGGGGGCGCGTCTTATGGCTACACCTTC. This encodes CASSFSRTGGASYGYTF.

The genes are TRBV5-4 and TRBJ2-7; D gene unclear. Germline CDR1 is SGHNT and CDR2 is YYREEE (reference sequence). The ends were cut back, 0 bases at V and 4 bases at J, with 8 bases in the middle. This CDR3 spans 13 amino acids. CDR3 bases: TGTGCCAGCAGCTTGGGAGGAAGGTACGAGCAGTACGTC. It codes for CASSLGGRYEQYV.

The chain uses TRBV2 and TRBJ1-1; unclear D gene. The CDR3 is 12 amino acids. Germline V CDR1 and CDR2: SNHLY, FYNNEI. Trimming took off 4 bases at V and 1 base at J, with 4 bases between the two ends. The CDR3 sequence is CASSVSNTEAFF. The CDR3 DNA is TGTGCCAGCAGTGTTTCGAACACTGAAGCTTTCTTT.

The gene calls are TRBV6-6 and TRBJ2-7; D is possibly TRBD2 (5 bases). CDR3 size: 15 residues. Germline CDR1 and CDR2: MNHNY and SVGAGI (reference sequence). V was pared by 7 bases and J by 3 bases, with 19 bases between. CDR3 in amino acids: CASTTREGSGYEQYF. The CDR3 coding sequence is TGTGCCAGCACCACGAGGGAAGGGTCTGGCTACGAGCAGTACTTC.

The chain is built from TRBV6-4 and TRBJ2-3; 11 nucleotides agree with TRBD2. Germline V CDR1 and CDR2: MRHNA, SNTAGT. Trimming took 5 bases from V and 5 from J; bases not matched to a gene: 6. The CDR3 contains 15 residues. CDR3 protein: CASSRLAGGRDTQYF. The CDR3 nucleotides read TGTGCCAGCAGTCGTTTAGCGGGGGGGCGAGATACGCAGTATTTT.

The chain carries TRBV25-1 and TRBJ2-6; possible D gene TRBD1, 6 bases. Trimming shortened V by 2 bases and J by 1 base, and 12 bases separated the two germline ends. Looked up from germline, CDR1 is MGHDK and CDR2 is SYGVNS. The CDR3 is 17 residues long. CDR3 nucleotide sequence: TGTGCCAGCAGTGAAGCAGGGGTAGGATCTGGGGCCAACGTCCTGACTTTC. It specifies CASSEAGVGSGANVLTF.

This clone was counted once. The chain couples TRBV7-2 to TRBJ2-7, with a tentative D call TRBD1 (5 bases). Germline V gene lookup returns CDR1 SGHTA and CDR2 FQGNSA. V lost 5 bases and J 0 bases, leaving 20 bases between the germline ends. The length of the CDR3 is 17 residues. CDR3 residues: CASSRTPYPSSSYEQYF. Written as DNA, the CDR3 is TGTGCCAGCAGCCGGACACCGTACCCCTCAAGCTCCTACGAGCAGTACTTC.

V gene TRBV5-8 combines with J gene TRBJ1-4; D might be TRBD1 (6 bases). Germline CDR1 is SGHTS and CDR2 is YDEGEE. V was clipped by 0 bases and J by 2 bases, with 14 bases between them. This CDR3 region has 17 residues. CDR3 protein: CASSLVWGTGTNEKLFF. The CDR3 bases are TGTGCCAGCAGCTTGGTCTGGGGCACAGGGACTAATGAAAAACTGTTTTTT.

The chain couples TRBV5-6 to TRBJ2-1; D gene unclear. V was trimmed by 5 bases and J by 1 base, leaving 16 bases between them. The CDR3 spans 16 residues. The germline V gene encodes CDR1 SGHDT and CDR2 YYEEEE. CDR3 nucleotides: TGTGCCAGCAGTGGGCTAGGGAAGGGATCCTACAATGAGCAGTTCTTC. Translated, it gives CASSGLGKGSYNEQFF.

V gene TRBV28 combines with J gene TRBJ1-1, with TRBD1 identical over 10 bases. Losses at the gene ends were 5 bases for V and 7 bases for J; bases not matched to a gene: 4. Germline V gene lookup returns CDR1 MDHEN and CDR2 SYDVKM. The CDR3 is made up of 13 amino acids. The CDR3 DNA reads TGTGCCAGCAGTATGACAGGGGGCCTTGAAGCTTTCTTT. Translated: CASSMTGGLEAFF.

The chain recombines TRBV7-8 with TRBJ1-5; 8 bases line up with TRBD1. CDR3 size: 16 residues. CDR1 SGHVS and CDR2 FQNEAQ come from the germline V gene. Trimming removed 3 bases from V and 4 bases from J; junction bases left unmatched: 8. CDR3 in amino acids: CASSFSLTGGNQPQHF. The CDR3 region has the DNA TGTGCCAGCAGCTTTTCGTTAACAGGGGGGAATCAGCCCCAGCATTTT.

The chain has TRBV1 and TRBJ2-7. TRBV1 is an annotated pseudogene. This CDR3 is built from 10 residues. CDR3 nucleotides: TGCACCAGCACCCAGTTCTTAGACGCCTTC. Its translation is CTSTQFLDAF.

The rearrangement uses TRBV19 and TRBJ1-3; D not resolved. Germline lookup yields CDR1 LNHDA and CDR2 SQIVND (reference sequence). Trimming removed 4 bases from V and 8 bases from J, with 21 bases in between. The CDR3 has 16 amino acids. Here the CDR3 reads CASSTPGGPTPYTIYF. In DNA, the CDR3 is TGTGCCAGTAGTACGCCGGGAGGGCCTACTCCTTACACCATATATTTT.

The chain employs TRBV2 and TRBJ2-7; 7 bases agree with TRBD1. CDR1 and CDR2 from the germline V gene are SNHLY and FYNNEI. V trimming: 3 bases; J trimming: 3 bases; junction bases outside the gene matches: 2. The CDR3 is 13 residues long. CDR3 sequence: CASSDTGVYEQYV. The CDR3 DNA sequence: TGTGCCAGCAGTGATACAGGGGTCTACGAGCAGTACGTC.

This rearrangement joins TRBV9 to TRBJ2-5, with D tentatively TRBD2 (7 bases). Germline CDR1 and CDR2: SGDLS and YYNGEE. The length of the CDR3 is 16 residues. Deletions cut 3 bases from V and 4 bases from J, with 19 bases between. This CDR3 reads CASSARGAMSRETQYF. The CDR3 DNA reads TGTGCCAGCAGCGCACGGGGGGCGATGAGTAGAGAGACCCAGTACTTC.

This clone came up once. This rearrangement joins TRBV2 to TRBJ2-7; 7 bases are a match to TRBD1. J gave up 2 bases and V 5 bases, and 9 bases lay outside the gene matches. The CDR3 sequence is 15 residues long. Per germline, CDR1 SNHLY and CDR2 FYNNEI. CDR3 in amino acids: CASSLRQGPAYEQYF. As DNA, the CDR3 is TGTGCCAGCAGTCTCCGACAGGGACCAGCCTACGAGCAGTACTTC. The full variable domain, rest sourced from reference TRBV2 and TRBJ2-7, is EPEVTQTPSHQVTQMGQEVILRCVPISNHLYFYWYRQILGQKVEFLVSFYNNEISEKSEIFDDQFSVERPDGSNFTLKIRSTKLEDSAMYFCASSLRQGPAYEQYFGPGTRLTVT.

The chain combines TRBV28 with TRBJ1-4, with D unresolved. The V gene lost 7 bases and the J gene lost 0 bases, with 12 bases spanning the gap. The CDR3 runs to 15 residues. The germline V gene encodes CDR1 MDHEN and CDR2 SYDVKM. This CDR3 reads CASIGRAATNEKLFF. CDR3 coding DNA: TGTGCCAGCATCGGAAGGGCAGCAACTAATGAAAAACTGTTTTTT.

The chain combines TRBV5-1 with TRBJ2-1, with 12 bases matching TRBD2. From germline, CDR1 is SGHRS and CDR2 YFSETQ. This CDR3 has 16 residues. V shed 3 bases, J shed 5 bases, and the junction held 6 bases outside the gene matches. The CDR3 region is CASSSTSGGTNNEQFF. The DNA for the CDR3 is TGCGCCAGCAGCTCGACTAGCGGGGGTACTAACAATGAGCAGTTCTTC.